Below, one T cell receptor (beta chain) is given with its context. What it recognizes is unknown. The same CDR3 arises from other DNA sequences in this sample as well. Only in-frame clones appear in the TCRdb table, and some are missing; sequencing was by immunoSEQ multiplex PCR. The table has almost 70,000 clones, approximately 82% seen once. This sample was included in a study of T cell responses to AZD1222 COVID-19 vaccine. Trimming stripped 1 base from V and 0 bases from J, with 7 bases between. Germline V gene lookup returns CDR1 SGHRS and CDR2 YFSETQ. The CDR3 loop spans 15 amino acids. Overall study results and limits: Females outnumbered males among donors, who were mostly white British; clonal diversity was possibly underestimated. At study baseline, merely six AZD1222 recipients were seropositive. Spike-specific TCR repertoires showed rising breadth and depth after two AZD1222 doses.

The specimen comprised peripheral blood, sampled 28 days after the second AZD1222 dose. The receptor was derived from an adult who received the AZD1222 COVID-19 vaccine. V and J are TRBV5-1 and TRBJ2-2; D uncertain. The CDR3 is CASSLRQSNTGELFF. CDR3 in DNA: TGCGCCAGCAGCTTGAGGCAGTCGAACACCGGGGAGCTGTTTTTT.